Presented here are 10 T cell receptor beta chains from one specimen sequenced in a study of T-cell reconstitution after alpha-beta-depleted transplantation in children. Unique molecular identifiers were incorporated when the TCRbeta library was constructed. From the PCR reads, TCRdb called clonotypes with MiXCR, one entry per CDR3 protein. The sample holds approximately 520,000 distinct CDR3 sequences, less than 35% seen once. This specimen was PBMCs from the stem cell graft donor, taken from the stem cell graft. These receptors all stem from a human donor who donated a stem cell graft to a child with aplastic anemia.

CDR3 sequence reads: CASSRPSTANYGYTF. The DNA for the CDR3 is TGTGCCAGCAGTCGCCCCTCCACCGCTAACTATGGCTACACCTTC. This chain links TRBV6-2 or TRBV6-3 with TRBJ1-2; no definite D call. The CDR3 is 15 amino acids. Trimming pared 5 bases from V and 0 bases from J, leaving 13 bases between. Germline-derived CDR1 and CDR2 are MNHEY and SVGEGT.

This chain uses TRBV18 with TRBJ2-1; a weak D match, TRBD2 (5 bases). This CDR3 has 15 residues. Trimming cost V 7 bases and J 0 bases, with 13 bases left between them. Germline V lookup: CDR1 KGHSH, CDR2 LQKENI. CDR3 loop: CASLWTPASYNEQFF. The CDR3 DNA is TGTGCCAGCTTATGGACTCCGGCCTCCTACAATGAGCAGTTCTTC.

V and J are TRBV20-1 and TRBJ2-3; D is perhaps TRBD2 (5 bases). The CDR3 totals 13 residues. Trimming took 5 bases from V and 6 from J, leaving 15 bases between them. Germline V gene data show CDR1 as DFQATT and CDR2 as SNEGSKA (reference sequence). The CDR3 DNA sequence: TGCAGTGCTCCTAGCTTGGACTTGGATACGCAGTATTTT. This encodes CSAPSLDLDTQYF.

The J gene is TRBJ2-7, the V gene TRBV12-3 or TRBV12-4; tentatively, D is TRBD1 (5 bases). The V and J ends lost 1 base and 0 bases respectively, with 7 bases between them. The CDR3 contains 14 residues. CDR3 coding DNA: TGTGCCAGCAGTTTAGGACAGATCTCCTACGAGCAGTACTTC. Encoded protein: CASSLGQISYEQYF.

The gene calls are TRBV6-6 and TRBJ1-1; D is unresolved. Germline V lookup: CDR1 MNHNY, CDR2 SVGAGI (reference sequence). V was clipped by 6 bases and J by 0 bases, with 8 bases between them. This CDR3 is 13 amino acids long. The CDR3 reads CASRKEMNTEAFF. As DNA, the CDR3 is TGTGCCAGCAGGAAGGAGATGAACACTGAAGCTTTCTTT.

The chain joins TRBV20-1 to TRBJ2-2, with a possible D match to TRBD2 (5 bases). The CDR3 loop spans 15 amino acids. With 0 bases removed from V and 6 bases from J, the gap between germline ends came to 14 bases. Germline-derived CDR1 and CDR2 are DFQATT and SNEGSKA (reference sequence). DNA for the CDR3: TGCAGTGCTAGAGACCCCTTGGCGAGGGCCGGGGAGCTGTTTTTT. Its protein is CSARDPLARAGELFF.

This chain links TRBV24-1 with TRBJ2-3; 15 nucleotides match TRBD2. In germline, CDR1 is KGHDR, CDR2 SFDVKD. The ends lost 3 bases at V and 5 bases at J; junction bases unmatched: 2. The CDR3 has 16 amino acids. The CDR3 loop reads CATSDPGLAGGDTQYF. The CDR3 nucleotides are TGTGCCACCAGTGATCCGGGACTAGCGGGGGGAGATACGCAGTATTTT.

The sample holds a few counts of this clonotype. The CDR3 bases are TGCAGTGCGCAAGGACAGGGCTACGAGCAGTACGTC. It encodes CSAQGQGYEQYV. V usage is TRBV20-1 and J usage is TRBJ2-7; 8 bases are shared with TRBD1. V dropped 6 bases and J dropped 3; count of bases not matched to a gene: 4. CDR3 size: 12 residues. Germline V gene data show CDR1 as DFQATT and CDR2 as SNEGSKA (reference sequence).

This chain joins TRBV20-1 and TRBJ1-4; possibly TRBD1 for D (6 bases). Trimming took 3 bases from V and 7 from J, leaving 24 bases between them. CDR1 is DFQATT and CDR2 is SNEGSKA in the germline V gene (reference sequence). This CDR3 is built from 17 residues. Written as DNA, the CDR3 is TGCAGTGCTAGTATACCCAGGGGTGGGGCGGAAGGTGAAAAACTGTTTTTT. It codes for CSASIPRGGAEGEKLFF.

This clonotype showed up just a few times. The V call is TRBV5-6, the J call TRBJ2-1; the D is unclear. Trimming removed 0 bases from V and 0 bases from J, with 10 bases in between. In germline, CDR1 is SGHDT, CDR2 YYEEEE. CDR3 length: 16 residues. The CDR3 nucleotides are TGTGCCAGCAGCTTGGACGGGCCCAGCTCCTACAATGAGCAGTTCTTC. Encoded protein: CASSLDGPSSYNEQFF. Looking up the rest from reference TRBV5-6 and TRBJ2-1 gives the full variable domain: DAGVTQSPTHLIKTRGQQVTLRCSPKSGHDTVSWYQQALGQGPQFIFQYYEEEERQRGNFPDRFSGHQFPNYSSELNVNALLLGDSALYLCASSLDGPSSYNEQFFGPGTRLTVL.